The 21 T cell receptor beta chains below come from one sample, sequenced in a study of regulatory T cells in long-lasting Graves disease. The time point: newly diagnosed GD, antithyroid drugs for less than 3 months. Preparation of the TCR library used RNA extracted from PBMCs. Assembly of TCR beta libraries relied on iRepertoire HTBI primers together with Arm-PCR of CDR3 regions. TCRdb re-analysed the multiplex PCR reads in MiXCR, keeping a single row per CDR3 protein. Found here are more than 400,000 distinct CDR3 sequences, around 15% of them singletons; the top ten hold 9.5% to 15%. The same sample was also studied in work on T cells in Graves' hyperthyroidism and ophthalmopathy.

The starting material was peripheral blood mononuclear cells (PBMCs), obtained at new diagnosis, from a patient treated with antithyroid drugs. The source is a man aged 40-49 years with Graves disease.

This sequence joins TRBV14 and TRBJ1-3; D possibly corresponds to TRBD1 (6 bases). CDR1 and CDR2 (germline): SGHDN, FVKESK. V was clipped by 4 bases and J by 3 bases, with 13 bases between them. The CDR3 is made up of 15 amino acids. CDR3 DNA: TGTGCCAGCAGCCCCTTGGGGGGCCGTGGAAACACCATATATTTT. Amino acids: CASSPLGGRGNTIYF.

This clonotype was found a few times. The chain recombines TRBV15 with TRBJ1-1; D may be TRBD1 (5 bases). This CDR3 spans 14 amino acids. The V gene lost 1 base and the J gene lost 4 bases, with 10 bases spanning the gap. From germline, CDR1 is LNHNV and CDR2 YYDKDF (reference sequence). CDR3 DNA: TGTGCCACCAGCAGAGTGGGGGGGGTCACTGAAGCTTTCTTT. Amino acid sequence: CATSRVGGVTEAFF.

This clonotype was observed many times. The V gene is TRBV20-1, the J gene TRBJ2-3; D call uncertain. The CDR3 runs 14 residues. The germline gives CDR1 DFQATT, CDR2 SNEGSKA (reference sequence). V lost 2 bases, J lost 0 bases, and 9 bases lay in between. CDR3 sequence: CSARSGFSTDTQYF. The CDR3 coding sequence is TGCAGTGCTAGATCCGGGTTTAGCACAGATACGCAGTATTTT.

Only a few counts were recorded for this clonotype. The chain carries TRBV28 and TRBJ1-2, with D unresolved. The CDR3 extends over 14 amino acids. The ends were cut back, 5 bases at V and 8 bases at J, with 18 bases in the middle. Germline lookup yields CDR1 MDHEN and CDR2 SYDVKM. CDR3 loop: CASSPPGFNLGYTF. The CDR3 bases are TGTGCCAGCAGTCCCCCGGGCTTCAACTTGGGCTACACCTTC.

In this sample, this clonotype turned up many times. The chain is built from TRBV11-2 and TRBJ2-1; possible D gene TRBD2, 5 bases. The CDR3 is made up of 15 amino acids. V shed 7 bases and J shed 5 bases, with 18 bases lying between them. Germline CDR1 and CDR2: SGHAT and FQNNGV. The CDR3 sequence: CASTLRGGTNNEQFF. For the CDR3, the DNA is TGTGCCAGCACCCTCCGAGGAGGCACCAACAATGAGCAGTTCTTC.

The table lists this clonotype with many counts. The chain employs TRBV20-1 and TRBJ2-7; 7 bases align to TRBD1. The length of the CDR3 is 14 residues. Germline CDR1 reads DFQATT; CDR2 reads SNEGSKA (reference sequence). The junction had 8 bases not matched to a gene; V was cut back by 0 bases and J by 6 bases. This CDR3 reads CSAREIQGIGEQYF. The CDR3 region has the DNA TGCAGTGCTAGAGAGATACAGGGGATTGGCGAGCAGTACTTC.

At least ten counts were recorded for this clonotype. This sequence joins TRBV7-2 and TRBJ2-7; 7 nucleotides line up with TRBD1. The CDR3 covers 14 residues. The trim removed 3 bases at V and 4 bases at J, leaving 6 bases unmatched. Germline V gene data show CDR1 as SGHTA and CDR2 as FQGNSA. The CDR3 reads CASSFGTAGYEQYF. In DNA form, the CDR3 reads TGTGCCAGCAGCTTCGGGACAGCCGGTTACGAGCAGTACTTC. The full variable domain, with the rest looked up from reference TRBV7-2 and TRBJ2-7, is GAGVSQSPSNKVTEKGKDVELRCDPISGHTALYWYRQSLGQGLEFLIYFQGNSAPDKSGLPSDRFSAERTGGSVSTLTIQRTQQEDSAVYLCASSFGTAGYEQYFGPGTRLTVT.

The genes are TRBV20-1 and TRBJ1-2; the D gene is possibly TRBD1 (5 bases). The germline V and J ends were trimmed by 1 base and 1 base, with 16 bases remaining between them. Germline CDR1 DFQATT, CDR2 SNEGSKA (reference sequence). The CDR3 is made up of 16 amino acids. The CDR3 sequence is CSARGGGTAINYGYTF. The DNA of the CDR3 is TGCAGTGCTAGAGGGGGCGGGACGGCGATTAACTATGGCTACACCTTC.

This clonotype was seen many times. The chain uses TRBV6-5 and TRBJ1-1; tentative D call: TRBD1 (6 bases). The CDR3 spans 16 residues. Deletions cut 4 bases from V and 0 bases from J, with 15 bases between. Germline CDR1 is MNHEY and CDR2 is SVGAGI. The CDR3 DNA reads as TGTGCCAGCAGTTCCGGGCCCTACAGGGTGAACACTGAAGCTTTCTTT. As protein: CASSSGPYRVNTEAFF.

The genes are TRBV7-9 and TRBJ2-7; D is possibly TRBD2 (5 bases). The CDR3 consists of 13 residues. Trimming pared 5 bases from V and 2 bases from J, leaving 10 bases between. The germline CDR1 and CDR2 sequences are SEHNR and FQNEAQ (reference sequence). The CDR3 DNA follows: TGTGCCAGCAGCGCCACCGGGGCCTACGAGCAGTACTTC. Translation gives CASSATGAYEQYF.

This clonotype has a count of ten or more. The rearrangement joins TRBV3-1 to TRBJ1-4, with 9 bases identical to TRBD1. Germline values: CDR1 LGHDT, CDR2 YNNKEL (reference sequence). The V and J ends lost 2 bases and 8 bases, in that order; junction bases with no gene match: 6. The CDR3 is made up of 15 amino acids. The CDR3 sequence: CASSQFSGTGEKLFF. In DNA form, the CDR3 reads TGTGCCAGCAGCCAATTCTCAGGGACAGGGGAAAAACTGTTTTTT.

This clonotype was counted a few times. V is TRBV4-1 and J is TRBJ1-1, with 7 nucleotides matching TRBD1. V shed 2 bases, J shed 2 bases, and the junction held 5 bases outside the gene matches. CDR3 length: 15 residues. Germline-derived CDR1 and CDR2 are MGHRA and YSYEKL. CDR3 coding DNA: TGCGCCAGCAGCCAATCGGGACAGATAAACACTGAAGCTTTCTTT. Translation: CASSQSGQINTEAFF.

Worth noting for this clonotype: This probably arose from a read error, given a far larger clone one base away. The rearrangement links TRBV2 to TRBJ2-1; tentatively, D is TRBD1 (6 bases). Trimming took 5 bases from V and 4 from J, leaving 15 bases between them. CDR1 is SNHLY and CDR2 is FYNNEI in the germline V gene. This CDR3 region has 15 residues. CDR3: CASSLVGGQYNEQFF. CDR3 nucleotide sequence: TGTGCCAGCAGTTTAGTGGGCGGACAGTACAATGAGCAGTTCTTC. Full variable domain (outside the CDR3, taken from reference TRBV2 and TRBJ2-1): EPEVTQTPSHQVTQMGQEVILRCVPISNHLYFYWYRQILGQKVEFLVSFYNNEISEKSEIFDDQFSVERPDGSNFTLKIRSTKLEDSAMYFCASSLVGGQYNEQFFGPGTRLTVL.

This clonotype showed up many times. V is TRBV7-9 and J is TRBJ1-2; D is unclear. The germline V and J ends were trimmed by 4 bases and 0 bases, with 9 bases remaining between them. This CDR3 contains 14 residues. Germline V gene data show CDR1 as SEHNR and CDR2 as FQNEAQ (reference sequence). DNA for the CDR3: TGTGCCAGCAGCTCGACACAAGCTAACTATGGCTACACCTTC. This gives the protein CASSSTQANYGYTF.

This clonotype was detected once. This chain links TRBV20-1 with TRBJ2-1, with TRBD2 matching 12 bases. Germline CDR1 is DFQATT and CDR2 is SNEGSKA (reference sequence). CDR3 length: 16 amino acids. Losses at the gene ends were 1 base for V and 6 bases for J; bases not matched to a gene: 7. The CDR3 loop reads CSARVASGRAGNEQFF. For the CDR3, the DNA is TGCAGTGCTAGAGTGGCTAGCGGGAGGGCAGGCAATGAGCAGTTCTTC.

The chain uses TRBV4-2 and TRBJ1-5; 8 bases match TRBD1. The ends lost 0 bases at V and 5 bases at J; junction bases unmatched: 6. Germline CDR1 is LGHNA and CDR2 is YNFKEQ. The CDR3 consists of 16 residues. CDR3 in DNA: TGTGCCAGCAGCCAAGACCCGACAGGGGAGCATCAGCCCCAGCATTTT. Translating it yields CASSQDPTGEHQPQHF.

The sample holds many counts of this clonotype. The V gene is TRBV3-1, the J gene TRBJ2-7; TRBD2 matches 10 bases. Per the germline V gene, CDR1 is LGHDT and CDR2 is YNNKEL (reference sequence). The CDR3 has 16 amino acids. J lost 2 bases, V lost 1 base, and 5 bases had no gene match. CDR3 region: CASSQGVAGGTYEQYF. CDR3 bases: TGTGCCAGCAGCCAAGGGGTAGCGGGAGGCACCTACGAGCAGTACTTC.

This clonotype was observed a handful of times. This chain connects TRBV10-3 to TRBJ2-5; D is undetermined. The V end lost 3 bases, the J end lost 4 bases, and 6 bases lay between the germline ends. Germline-derived CDR1 and CDR2 are ENHRY and SYGVKD. The CDR3 loop spans 12 amino acids. CDR3 amino acids: CAISDDAETQYF. In DNA form, the CDR3 reads TGTGCCATCAGTGACGACGCAGAGACCCAGTACTTC.

At least ten counts were recorded for this clonotype. This rearrangement joins TRBV5-1 to TRBJ2-1; 9 bases align to TRBD1. The CDR3 consists of 15 residues. Looked up from germline, CDR1 is SGHRS and CDR2 is YFSETQ. The ends lost 2 bases at V and 6 bases at J; junction bases unmatched: 6. DNA of the CDR3: TGCGCCAGCAGCTTCGGGACAGGGTATGTCAATGAGCAGTTCTTC. Its protein product is CASSFGTGYVNEQFF.

This clonotype has a single count. It may be a read error: a sequence one base away is much more abundant. The chain uses TRBV5-1 and TRBJ2-1, with 8 bases fitting TRBD1. The J call may not be correct, given that the DNA end is closer to TRBJ2-5. Germline V gene data show CDR1 as SGHRS and CDR2 as YFSETQ. This CDR3 spans 15 amino acids. This CDR3 reads CASSLGDRNQEAQYF. In DNA, the CDR3 is TGCGCCAGCAGCTTGGGGGACAGGAACCAAGAGGCCCAGTACTTC.

The chain links TRBV4-2 to TRBJ1-3, with no clear D. Per germline, CDR1 LGHNA and CDR2 YNFKEQ. This CDR3 is 15 amino acids long. The germline V and J ends were trimmed by 5 bases and 2 bases, with 13 bases remaining between them. CDR3 sequence reads: CASSESGATGNTIYF. CDR3 DNA sequence: TGTGCCAGCAGCGAATCGGGAGCCACTGGAAACACCATATATTTT.